Listed below are T cell receptor beta chains from one sample, sequenced in a study of T cell clones after liver transplantation. The repertoire was sequenced with immunoSEQ multiplex PCR; TCRdb's copy has only in-frame clones and lacks some. The sample consists of 70,000 or so clones, 90% to 95% of them appearing once. Sample: CD4+ T cells from blood, taken less than 28 months after liver transplant. Source of these receptors: a human patient who received a liver transplant. Some of the T cells might come from the graft donor. The CDR3 runs from the conserved cysteine through the conserved F or W. The D gene is left open where the match is weak. Clone size, where shown, is once, few, many, or a class for clones that have expanded.

d_call: -
v_call: TRBV27
clone_size: -
j_call: TRBJ2-2
cdr3_aa: CASSLAPNTGELFF
cdr3_nt: TGTGCCAGCAGTTTAGCTCCGAACACCGGGGAGCTGTTTTTT

d_call: -
v_call: TRBV27
clone_size: -
j_call: TRBJ2-3
cdr3_aa: CASSLGGTDTQYF
cdr3_nt: TGTGCCAGCAGTTTAGGCGGCACAGATACGCAGTATTTT

d_call: -
v_call: TRBV4-3
clone_size: -
j_call: TRBJ2-1
cdr3_aa: CASSQDPRGERVEQFF
cdr3_nt: TGCGCCAGCAGCCAAGATCCCCGCGGGGAGAGGGTTGAGCAGTTCTTC

d_call: TRBD1
v_call: TRBV9
clone_size: -
j_call: TRBJ1-4
cdr3_aa: CASSHFGQGDEKLFF
cdr3_nt: TGTGCCAGCAGCCACTTCGGACAGGGAGATGAAAAACTGTTTTTT

d_call: -
v_call: TRBV7-9
clone_size: -
j_call: TRBJ1-2
cdr3_aa: CASSLAQGYGYTF
cdr3_nt: TGTGCCAGCAGCTTAGCCCAGGGCTATGGCTACACCTTC

d_call: -
v_call: TRBV5-1
clone_size: once
j_call: TRBJ2-1
cdr3_aa: CASSLRGYGNEQFF
cdr3_nt: TGCGCCAGCAGCTTGCGGGGTTACGGCAATGAGCAGTTCTTC

d_call: -
v_call: TRBV7-9
clone_size: -
j_call: TRBJ1-5
cdr3_aa: CASSPLDGHSNQPQHF
cdr3_nt: TGTGCCAGCAGCCCCCTTGACGGCCATAGCAATCAGCCCCAGCATTTT

d_call: TRBD1
v_call: TRBV7-9
clone_size: -
j_call: TRBJ1-3
cdr3_aa: CASSSDRSSGNTIYF
cdr3_nt: TGTGCCAGCAGCTCGGACAGGAGCTCTGGAAACACCATATATTTT

d_call: -
v_call: TRBV7-3
clone_size: -
j_call: TRBJ1-4
cdr3_aa: CASSLTGSSNEKLFF
cdr3_nt: TGTGCCAGCAGCTTAACCGGGTCGAGTAATGAAAAACTGTTTTTT

d_call: -
v_call: TRBV5-6
clone_size: -
j_call: TRBJ1-4
cdr3_aa: CASSLEGLANEKLFF
cdr3_nt: TGTGCCAGCAGCTTGGAAGGGTTAGCTAATGAAAAACTGTTTTTT

d_call: -
v_call: TRBV4-1
clone_size: -
j_call: TRBJ2-1
cdr3_aa: CASSQRTGFANEQFF
cdr3_nt: TGCGCCAGCAGCCAAAGAACGGGATTTGCGAATGAGCAGTTCTTC

d_call: -
v_call: TRBV19
clone_size: -
j_call: TRBJ2-7
cdr3_aa: CASRESPSGEQYF
cdr3_nt: TGTGCCAGTAGAGAATCGCCATCCGGGGAGCAGTACTTC

d_call: TRBD2
v_call: TRBV6-5
clone_size: -
j_call: TRBJ2-3
cdr3_aa: CASSRLAGENTQYF
cdr3_nt: TGTGCCAGCAGTCGACTAGCGGGAGAGAATACGCAGTATTTT

d_call: -
v_call: TRBV7-3
clone_size: -
j_call: TRBJ2-1
cdr3_aa: CASSYDRQGEQFF
cdr3_nt: TGTGCCAGCAGCTACGATAGGCAAGGGGAGCAGTTCTTC

d_call: -
v_call: TRBV29-1
clone_size: -
j_call: TRBJ1-5
cdr3_aa: CSVSTGTSDQPQHF
cdr3_nt: TGCAGCGTCAGTACGGGAACGAGTGATCAGCCCCAGCATTTT

d_call: -
v_call: TRBV7-9
clone_size: -
j_call: TRBJ2-7
cdr3_aa: CASSLQEVGGRSYEQYF
cdr3_nt: TGTGCCAGCAGCTTACAGGAAGTAGGCGGAAGGTCCTACGAGCAGTACTTC

d_call: -
v_call: TRBV28
clone_size: once
j_call: TRBJ2-5
cdr3_aa: CASSLHQGPSATQYF
cdr3_nt: TGTGCCAGCAGTCTCCACCAGGGACCCTCGGCGACCCAGTACTTC

d_call: -
v_call: TRBV9
clone_size: -
j_call: TRBJ1-2
cdr3_aa: CASSVELEFDGYTF
cdr3_nt: TGTGCCAGCAGCGTAGAACTGGAATTCGATGGCTACACCTTC

d_call: -
v_call: TRBV28
clone_size: -
j_call: TRBJ2-5
cdr3_aa: CASRPPGSQTQYF
cdr3_nt: TGTGCCAGCAGACCCCCAGGGTCCCAGACCCAGTACTTC

d_call: TRBD1
v_call: TRBV6-4
clone_size: -
j_call: TRBJ1-6
cdr3_aa: CASSEMGQANSPLHF
cdr3_nt: TGTGCCAGCAGTGAGATGGGACAGGCAAATTCACCCCTCCACTTT

d_call: -
v_call: TRBV5-6
clone_size: once
j_call: TRBJ1-1
cdr3_aa: CASSLYTMNTEAFF
cdr3_nt: TGTGCCAGCAGCTTATATACCATGAACACTGAAGCTTTCTTT

d_call: -
v_call: TRBV7-2
clone_size: -
j_call: TRBJ2-7
cdr3_aa: CASSPGYEQYF
cdr3_nt: TGTGCCAGCAGCCCTGGCTACGAGCAGTACTTC

d_call: -
v_call: TRBV28
clone_size: -
j_call: TRBJ2-7
cdr3_aa: CASNTVGSSYEQYF
cdr3_nt: TGTGCCAGCAACACTGTGGGTTCCTCCTACGAGCAGTACTTC

d_call: -
v_call: TRBV5-1
clone_size: -
j_call: TRBJ2-7
cdr3_aa: CASSLVSGPSYEQYF
cdr3_nt: TGCGCCAGCAGCTTGGTTTCGGGGCCCTCCTACGAGCAGTACTTC

d_call: -
v_call: TRBV19
clone_size: -
j_call: TRBJ2-7
cdr3_aa: CASSSQGRYEQYF
cdr3_nt: TGTGCCAGTAGTAGCCAGGGTAGGTACGAGCAGTACTTC

d_call: -
v_call: TRBV10-2
clone_size: -
j_call: TRBJ2-2
cdr3_aa: CASRKKTVNTGELFF
cdr3_nt: TGCGCCAGCAGAAAGAAGACGGTGAACACCGGGGAGCTGTTTTTT

d_call: TRBD2
v_call: TRBV4-3
clone_size: -
j_call: TRBJ2-7
cdr3_aa: CASSRTSGNGYEQYF
cdr3_nt: TGCGCCAGCAGCAGAACTAGCGGGAATGGGTACGAGCAGTACTTC

d_call: TRBD1
v_call: TRBV27
clone_size: -
j_call: TRBJ1-3
cdr3_aa: CASRPTGGSGNTIYF
cdr3_nt: TGTGCCAGCAGACCGACAGGGGGATCTGGAAACACCATATATTTT

d_call: -
v_call: TRBV4-3
clone_size: once
j_call: TRBJ2-1
cdr3_aa: CASSQVGPTVNNEQFF
cdr3_nt: TGCGCCAGCAGCCAAGTTGGGCCGACCGTTAACAATGAGCAGTTCTTC

d_call: -
v_call: TRBV29-1
clone_size: -
j_call: TRBJ2-1
cdr3_aa: CSASGTYNEQFF
cdr3_nt: TGCAGCGCTTCCGGGACCTACAATGAGCAGTTCTTC

d_call: -
v_call: TRBV4-3
clone_size: -
j_call: TRBJ2-3
cdr3_aa: CASSQDPLADTQYF
cdr3_nt: TGCGCCAGCAGCCAAGATCCCCTTGCAGATACGCAGTATTTT

d_call: -
v_call: TRBV11-2
clone_size: -
j_call: TRBJ1-4
cdr3_aa: CASSSHPQGGGNEKLFF
cdr3_nt: TGTGCCAGCAGCTCTCACCCCCAGGGAGGAGGTAATGAAAAACTGTTTTTT